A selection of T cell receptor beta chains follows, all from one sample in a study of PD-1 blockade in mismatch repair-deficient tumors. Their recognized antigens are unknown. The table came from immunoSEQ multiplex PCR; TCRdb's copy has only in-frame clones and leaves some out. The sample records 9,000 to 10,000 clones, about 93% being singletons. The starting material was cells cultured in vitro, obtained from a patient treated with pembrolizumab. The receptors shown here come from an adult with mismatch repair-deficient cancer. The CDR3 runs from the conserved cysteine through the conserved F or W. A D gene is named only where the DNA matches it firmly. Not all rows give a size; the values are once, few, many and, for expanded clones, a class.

TGTGCCAGCAGCTTAGGACTAGCCACCGGGGAGCTGTTTTTT	CASSLGLATGELFF	.	14	TRBD2	TRBJ2-2	TRBV11-2
TGTGCCAGCAGAAAGAACACTGAAGCTTTCTTT	CASRKNTEAFF	.	11	.	TRBJ1-1	TRBV6-1
TGTGCCAGCAGTCCGATGAACACTGAAGCTTTCTTT	CASSPMNTEAFF	.	12	.	TRBJ1-1	TRBV11-3
TGTGCCAGCTCACCACCGGGACTGTATAGCAATCAGCCCCAGCATTTT	CASSPPGLYSNQPQHF	.	16	.	TRBJ1-5	TRBV18
TGCAGCGTTGAAGTCCCCAGAGCGGGAGACCCCAGTGGGTACGAGCAGTACTTC	CSVEVPRAGDPSGYEQYF	.	18	TRBD2	TRBJ2-7	TRBV29-1
TGTGCCAGCAGTTACTCAGCAGACTCAGGAAACACCATATATTTT	CASSYSADSGNTIYF	.	15	.	TRBJ1-3	TRBV6-5
TGTGCCAGCTCACCACTGAGTGAGGAAGGCTACACCTTC	CASSPLSEEGYTF	.	13	.	TRBJ1-2	TRBV18
TGTGCCAGCAGCCCCGACACGGGAGAGACCCAGTACTTC	CASSPDTGETQYF	once	13	.	TRBJ2-5	TRBV11-2
TGTGCCAGCAGTTACTCGCCTCCGGGCAGCGGAAACACCATATATTTT	CASSYSPPGSGNTIYF	.	16	.	TRBJ1-3	TRBV6-5
TGTGCCAGCTCATGGACTAGCGGGAGTGAGGAGACCCAGTACTTC	CASSWTSGSEETQYF	.	15	TRBD2	TRBJ2-5	TRBV18
TGCGCCAGCAGCCCCGGAGGGAGGGAGACCCAGTACTTC	CASSPGGRETQYF	.	13	.	TRBJ2-5	TRBV5-1
TGTGCCAGCAGTTCAAATAGCGGGATTCGCACAGATACGCAGTATTTT	CASSSNSGIRTDTQYF	.	16	TRBD2	TRBJ2-3	TRBV28
TGCGCCAGCAGCTTGGCCTTAGCGTCCGACTCCTACAATGAGCAGTTCTTC	CASSLALASDSYNEQFF	.	17	.	TRBJ2-1	TRBV5-1
TGCAGCGTCTTCTCCGGGACAGCCCCTAGGAACACTGAAGCTTTCTTT	CSVFSGTAPRNTEAFF	.	16	TRBD1	TRBJ1-1	TRBV29-1
TGCGCCAGCAGCCCCCACAGGGACCCGAACACCGGGGAGCTGTTTTTT	CASSPHRDPNTGELFF	.	16	.	TRBJ2-2	TRBV5-1
TGTGCCAGCAGCTTAGGGCTAGTCAGGAACAATGAGCAGTTCTTC	CASSLGLVRNNEQFF	.	15	.	TRBJ2-1	TRBV7-8
TGTGCCAGCAGCTTAGTTCGGCTAGCGGGTTCCACCGGGGAGCTGTTTTTT	CASSLVRLAGSTGELFF	.	17	TRBD2	TRBJ2-2	TRBV7-2
TGTGCCAGCTCTCAACATAGCAATCAGCCCCAGCATTTT	CASSQHSNQPQHF	.	13	.	TRBJ1-5	TRBV18
TGTGCCAGCAGTCCCGCCGGGACTAGCGGTGACGAGGTGCAGTACTTC	CASSPAGTSGDEVQYF	.	16	TRBD2	TRBJ2-7	TRBV6-6
TGTGCCAGCAGCACGGACAGGGCAGGAGCTAACTATGGCTACACCTTC	CASSTDRAGANYGYTF	once	16	TRBD1	TRBJ1-2	TRBV7-9
TGTGCCAGCAGTGAAAGCCGGGACCGCTACACTGAAGCTTTCTTT	CASSESRDRYTEAFF	.	15	.	TRBJ1-1	TRBV2
TGCAGCGTTCTTAGGGGGCAGAAGAACACTGAAGCTTTCTTT	CSVLRGQKNTEAFF	.	14	TRBD1	TRBJ1-1	TRBV29-1
TGTGCCAGCAGTCTACGGGACTTCCTGAGGGTAGATGGCTACACCTTC	CASSLRDFLRVDGYTF	few	16	.	TRBJ1-2	TRBV13
TGTGCCAGCAGTGAAGTGGGGACAGGGGGCTCAGTCTCTGGGGCCAACGTCCTGACTTTC	CASSEVGTGGSVSGANVLTF	.	20	TRBD1	TRBJ2-6	TRBV2
TGTGCCAGCAGCTTAGTTAGGACTCAAAGGGCCAACGTCCTGACTTTC	CASSLVRTQRANVLTF	once	16	.	TRBJ2-6	TRBV13
TGTGCCAGCACCAAAATTGGCACCGGGGAGCTGTTTTTT	CASTKIGTGELFF	few	13	.	TRBJ2-2	TRBV27
TGTGCCTGGAGTGTTTCCCGCATTACAGGTATGAACATCTACGAGCAGTACTTC	CAWSVSRITGMNIYEQYF	.	18	.	TRBJ2-7	TRBV30
TGCGCCAGCAGCTTGGGACAGTTCCAAGAGACCCAGTACTTC	CASSLGQFQETQYF	medium-sized	14	.	TRBJ2-5	TRBV5-1
TGTGCCAGCAGCCGGCAGTATGTTGGGGCTTTCTTT	CASSRQYVGAFF	.	12	.	TRBJ1-1	TRBV5-6
TGTGCCAGCAGCCAAGATCGGACTAGCTACAATGAGCAGTTCTTC	CASSQDRTSYNEQFF	few	15	TRBD2	TRBJ2-1	TRBV4-2
TGTGCCTGGAGGAGGGGGGTCTACACTGAAGCTTTCTTT	CAWRRGVYTEAFF	.	13	.	TRBJ1-1	TRBV30
TGTGCCAGCGTGATAGGGGGTTTCGGTTCACCCCTCCACTTT	CASVIGGFGSPLHF	once	14	.	TRBJ1-6	TRBV6-1
TGTGCCAGCAGCGGGACACCCTACAATGAGCAGTTCTTC	CASSGTPYNEQFF	.	13	.	TRBJ2-1	TRBV6-5
TGTGCCAGCAGCCGGGACCGAGAGACCCAGTACTTC	CASSRDRETQYF	.	12	.	TRBJ2-5	TRBV6-1
TGTGCCAGCAGCCCCATGTCACGGGACGACACTGAAGCTTTCTTT	CASSPMSRDDTEAFF	.	15	.	TRBJ1-1	TRBV7-7
TGTGCCAGTAGTATAGGAGGGGGAGGGCCCCCTGATACGCAGTATTTT	CASSIGGGGPPDTQYF	.	16	.	TRBJ2-3	TRBV19
TGTGCCAGCAGCTCGATATGGACTAGCGGGACCTCCTACGAGCAGTACTTC	CASSSIWTSGTSYEQYF	.	17	TRBD2	TRBJ2-7	TRBV7-8
TGCGCCAGCAGCCAGCGACGGTCGAGCACAGATACGCAGTATTTT	CASSQRRSSTDTQYF	.	15	.	TRBJ2-3	TRBV4-1
TGCGCCAGCAGCTTGGAACTACAGGCCTACAATGAGCAGTTCTTC	CASSLELQAYNEQFF	.	15	.	TRBJ2-1	TRBV5-1
TGTGCCAGCAGCCCCCGGACTAGCGGGAGTAGCGGGGAGCTGTTTTTT	CASSPRTSGSSGELFF	.	16	TRBD2	TRBJ2-2	TRBV5-4